Included here is one TCR beta chain sequence, with context. Antigen specificity is unknown. Produced via immunoSEQ multiplex PCR; TCRdb's table is partial and in-frame only. The sample has 2 million to 2.5 million clones; 90% to 97% are singletons. The data are from a study of shared clonotypes between healthy human individuals. The V gene end was trimmed by 5 bases and the J gene end by 2 bases; junction bases not matched to a gene: 4. CDR3 size: 14 residues. Germline V CDR1 and CDR2: MNHEY, SMNVEV (reference sequence). Study outcomes and limitations: Investigators expected sequencing depth to affect clonotype sharing among donors. When naive CD4 clonotypes were compared across several donors, 5% to 5.5% were shared.

The chain links TRBV27 to TRBJ2-5, with 8 bases lining up with TRBD2. Sequenced input: naive CD4+ T cells sorted from blood. Noted subset: CD45RA+ positively selected. The clonotype comes from a man aged 18 to 29 in good health. The CDR3 is CASSPGGLQETQYF. CDR3 bases: TGTGCCAGCAGTCCGGGGGGGCTTCAAGAGACCCAGTACTTC.